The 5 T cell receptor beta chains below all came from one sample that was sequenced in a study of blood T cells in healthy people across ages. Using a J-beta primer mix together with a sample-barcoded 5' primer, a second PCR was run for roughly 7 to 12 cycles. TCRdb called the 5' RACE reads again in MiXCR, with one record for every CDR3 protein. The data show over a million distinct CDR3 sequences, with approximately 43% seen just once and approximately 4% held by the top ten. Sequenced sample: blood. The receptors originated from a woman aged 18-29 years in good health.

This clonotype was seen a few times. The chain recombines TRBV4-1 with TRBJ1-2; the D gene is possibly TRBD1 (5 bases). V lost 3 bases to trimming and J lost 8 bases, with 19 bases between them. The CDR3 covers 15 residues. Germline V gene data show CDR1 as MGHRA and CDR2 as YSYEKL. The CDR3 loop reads CASSHQEGHIAGYTF. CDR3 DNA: TGCGCCAGCAGCCATCAAGAGGGGCACATAGCCGGCTACACCTTC.

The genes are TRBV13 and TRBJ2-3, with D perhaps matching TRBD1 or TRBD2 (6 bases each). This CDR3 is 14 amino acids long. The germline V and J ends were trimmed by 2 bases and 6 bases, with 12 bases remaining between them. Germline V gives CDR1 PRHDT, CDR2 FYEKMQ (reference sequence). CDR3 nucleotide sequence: TGTGCCAGCAGCTTATTCGGGGGCAGGGATACGCAGTATTTT. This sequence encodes CASSLFGGRDTQYF. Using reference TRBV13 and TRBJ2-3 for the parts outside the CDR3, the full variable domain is AAGVIQSPRHLIKEKRETATLKCYPIPRHDTVYWYQQGPGQDPQFLISFYEKMQSDKGSIPDRFSAQQFSDYHSELNMSSLELGDSALYFCASSLFGGRDTQYFGPGTRLTVL.

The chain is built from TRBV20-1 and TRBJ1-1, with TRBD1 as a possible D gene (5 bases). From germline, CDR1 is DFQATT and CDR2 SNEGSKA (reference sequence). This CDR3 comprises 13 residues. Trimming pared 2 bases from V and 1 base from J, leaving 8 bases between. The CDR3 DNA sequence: TGCAGTGCTAGACGAGACAGGAACACTGAAGCTTTCTTT. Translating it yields CSARRDRNTEAFF.

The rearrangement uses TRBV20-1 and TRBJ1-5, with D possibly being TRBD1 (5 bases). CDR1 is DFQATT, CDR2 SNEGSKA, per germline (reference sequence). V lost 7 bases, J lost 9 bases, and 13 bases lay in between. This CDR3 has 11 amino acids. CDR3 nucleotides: TGCAGTGTCCAGGGTATTGGGCCCCAGCATTTT. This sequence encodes CSVQGIGPQHF.

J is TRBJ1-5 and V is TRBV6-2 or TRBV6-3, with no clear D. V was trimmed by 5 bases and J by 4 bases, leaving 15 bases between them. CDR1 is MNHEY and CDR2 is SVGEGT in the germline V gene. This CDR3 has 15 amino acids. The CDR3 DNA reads TGTGCCAGCAGTCCACTCGGAGGGAGGAATCAGCCCCAGCATTTT. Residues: CASSPLGGRNQPQHF.